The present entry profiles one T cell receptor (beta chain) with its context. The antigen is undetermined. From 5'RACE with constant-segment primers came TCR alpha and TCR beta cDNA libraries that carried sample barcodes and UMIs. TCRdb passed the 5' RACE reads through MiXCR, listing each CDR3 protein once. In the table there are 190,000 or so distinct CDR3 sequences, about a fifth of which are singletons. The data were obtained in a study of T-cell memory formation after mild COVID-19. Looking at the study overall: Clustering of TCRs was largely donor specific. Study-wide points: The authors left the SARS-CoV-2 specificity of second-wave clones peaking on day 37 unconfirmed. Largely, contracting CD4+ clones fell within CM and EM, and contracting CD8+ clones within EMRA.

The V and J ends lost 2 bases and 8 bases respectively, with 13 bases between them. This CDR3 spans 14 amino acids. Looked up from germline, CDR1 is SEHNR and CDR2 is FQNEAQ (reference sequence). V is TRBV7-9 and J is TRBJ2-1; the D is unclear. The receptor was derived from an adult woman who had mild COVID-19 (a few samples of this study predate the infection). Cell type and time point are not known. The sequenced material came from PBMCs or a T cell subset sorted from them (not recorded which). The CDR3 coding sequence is TGTGCCAGCAGCTTACCCCGGGTGGGGTATGAGCAGTTCTTC. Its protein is CASSLPRVGYEQFF.